These T cell receptor beta chains were read from a single sample in a study of response to subunit inactivated influenza vaccine. Via MiXCR, TCRdb re-called the RT-PCR reads, giving one row per CDR3 protein. The sample yields under 550,000 distinct CDR3 sequences, less than 10% seen once. The sequences come from PBMCs from blood, collected less than 30 months after vaccination. These receptors were collected from a man between 50 and 75 years old who received an inactivated influenza vaccine. The CDR3 runs from the conserved cysteine through the conserved F or W. Each record gives: V gene, clone size, D gene, J gene, CDR3 DNA, CDR3 protein. The D gene is left open where the match is weak. A clone size is listed for some rows: how often the clone was seen (once, few, many), or a class if it is expanded.

TRBV12-3/TRBV12-4,many,TRBD1,TRBJ2-7,TGTGCCAGCAGGCGGACAGGGGGACTAGACGAGCAGTACTTC,CASRRTGGLDEQYF
TRBV9,-,-,TRBJ2-3,TGTGCCAGCAGCGCTGCTACCTCCACCTATACGCAGTATTTT,CASSAATSTYTQYF
TRBV4-1,-,TRBD1,TRBJ1-4,TGCGCCAGCACCCGGGACAGGGGGGATGAAAAACTGTTTTTT,CASTRDRGDEKLFF
TRBV11-2,few,-,TRBJ1-4,TGTGCCAGCAGCTTAGATTGGACACATGAAAAACTGTTTTTT,CASSLDWTHEKLFF
TRBV28,-,-,TRBJ2-1,TGTGCCAGCAGTTTAGGAGTGGGAGCGGGTGAGCAGTTCTTC,CASSLGVGAGEQFF
TRBV5-1,-,-,TRBJ2-1,TGCGCCAGCAGCTTACAGGGAATGTCCTACAATGAGCAGTTCTTC,CASSLQGMSYNEQFF
TRBV29-1,many,TRBD2,TRBJ2-1,TGCAGCGTGAGCAGCGGGGGGGCATTTAATGAGCAGTTCTTC,CSVSSGGAFNEQFF
TRBV20-1,-,TRBD2,TRBJ2-1,TGCAGTGCTAAAGCCGCGCCGGGACTAGCGGGAGATGAGCAGTTCTTC,CSAKAAPGLAGDEQFF
TRBV3-1,many,TRBD1,TRBJ2-5,TGTGCCAGCAGCCGTTGGACAGGTTCGTTACAAGAGACCCAGTACTTC,CASSRWTGSLQETQYF
TRBV29-1,few,-,TRBJ2-7,TGCAGCGTTGCGGGTTCCAGATTCTACGAGCAGTACTTC,CSVAGSRFYEQYF
TRBV4-1,many,TRBD1,TRBJ2-5,TGCGCCAGCAGCCAAACCGGGACAGTACAAGAGACCCAGTACTTC,CASSQTGTVQETQYF
TRBV6-2/TRBV6-3,-,TRBD1,TRBJ2-7,TGTGCCAGCAGCCGCGGGACAGGGGGCGACGAGCAGTACTTC,CASSRGTGGDEQYF
TRBV5-5,-,-,TRBJ2-2,TGTGCCAGCAGCTGGGGTTACCAGGGGAACACCGGGGAGCTGTTTTTT,CASSWGYQGNTGELFF
TRBV5-1,few,-,TRBJ2-2,TGCGCCAGCAGCCTGACTCCAGGGGACTCCCCCACCGGGGAGCTGTTTTTT,CASSLTPGDSPTGELFF
TRBV4-1,-,-,TRBJ2-1,TGCGCCAGCAGCACACAGAGATACAATGAGCAGTTCTTC,CASSTQRYNEQFF
TRBV10-3,few,-,TRBJ2-1,TGTGCCATCAGTGCCCGACTACCCCAAACCAATGAGCAGTTCTTC,CAISARLPQTNEQFF
TRBV4-2,-,-,TRBJ2-1,TGTGCCAGCAGCCAAGAAGGTGGGTGGGGTGAGCAGTTCTTC,CASSQEGGWGEQFF
TRBV20-1,-,TRBD1,TRBJ2-7,TGCAGTGGTCTACAGGGGGCTTACGAGCAGTACTTC,CSGLQGAYEQYF
TRBV5-1,few,TRBD2,TRBJ2-1,TGCGCCAGCAGCCCTAGACTAGCGGGGGGCATCAATGAGCAGTTCTTC,CASSPRLAGGINEQFF
TRBV3-1,-,-,TRBJ1-6,TGTGCCAGCAGCCCGTCGGGACGGTATAATTCACCCCTCCACTTT,CASSPSGRYNSPLHF
TRBV28,-,-,TRBJ2-5,TGTGCCAGCAGTACCGGACGGCGGACCCAGTACTTC,CASSTGRRTQYF
TRBV2,-,-,TRBJ2-4,TGTGCCAGCAGTGCCGCTCTGGGACGTCCGAGGAACTTC,CASSAALGRPRNF
TRBV3-1,many,-,TRBJ2-2,TGTGCCAGCAGCCAAATGGACACCGGGGAGCTGTTTTTT,CASSQMDTGELFF
TRBV5-1,many,-,TRBJ2-1,TGCGCCAGCAGGTCGCTAAGTGAGGGTAACAATGAGCAGTTCTTC,CASRSLSEGNNEQFF
TRBV25-1,few,-,TRBJ2-1,TGTGCCAGCAGTGCCGGGAGCTCCTACAATGAGCAGTTCTTC,CASSAGSSYNEQFF
TRBV30,-,TRBD1,TRBJ2-3,TGTGCCTGGAGTCGCCGGGACAGGGGTCTCACAGATACGCAGTATTTT,CAWSRRDRGLTDTQYF
TRBV25-1,-,TRBD1,TRBJ2-7,TGTGCCAGCACTAAGGGACAGAGCAGCTCCTACGAGCAGTACTTC,CASTKGQSSSYEQYF
TRBV6-5,few,-,TRBJ1-1,TGTGCCAGCAGTTACTCGGGAGGGGCGTACACTGAAGCTTTCTTT,CASSYSGGAYTEAFF